A selection of T cell receptor beta chains follows, all from one sample in a study of OX40 agonist ivuxolimab in advanced cancers. The data were produced by immunoSEQ multiplex PCR, yet TCRdb's version contains in-frame clones alone and is incomplete. The table shows tens of thousands of clones, with under 95% occurring only once. The sequencing used CD4+ or CD8+ T cells sorted from blood, collected in a trial of the OX40 agonist ivuxolimab. These receptors were collected from an adult with an advanced solid tumor such as melanoma, head and neck, liver or kidney cancer. The CDR3 runs from the conserved cysteine through the conserved F or W.

J | V | CDR3
TRBJ2-3 | TRBV28 | CASSPEQGTDTQYF
TRBJ1-1 | TRBV19 | CASSIRQWGTLNTEAFF
TRBJ1-6 | TRBV28 | CASSSGQFYNSPLHF
TRBJ2-7 | TRBV5-1 | CASSLAGTDSYEQYF
TRBJ1-5 | TRBV19 | CASSIDQGTNQPQHF
TRBJ2-3 | TRBV18 | CASSPFKGVGDTQYF
TRBJ2-2 | TRBV19 | CASSMTHSTGELFF
TRBJ1-5 | TRBV27 | CASRASGRSGQPQHF
TRBJ1-5 | TRBV28 | CASTLSGNTQPQHF
TRBJ2-2 | TRBV28 | CASTGASHPGELFF
TRBJ1-3 | TRBV6-6 | CASSYSSGRAGNTIYF
TRBJ2-7 | TRBV12-5 | CASGLKGAMSYEQYF
TRBJ1-2 | TRBV5-8 | CASSLDQTGAYGYTF